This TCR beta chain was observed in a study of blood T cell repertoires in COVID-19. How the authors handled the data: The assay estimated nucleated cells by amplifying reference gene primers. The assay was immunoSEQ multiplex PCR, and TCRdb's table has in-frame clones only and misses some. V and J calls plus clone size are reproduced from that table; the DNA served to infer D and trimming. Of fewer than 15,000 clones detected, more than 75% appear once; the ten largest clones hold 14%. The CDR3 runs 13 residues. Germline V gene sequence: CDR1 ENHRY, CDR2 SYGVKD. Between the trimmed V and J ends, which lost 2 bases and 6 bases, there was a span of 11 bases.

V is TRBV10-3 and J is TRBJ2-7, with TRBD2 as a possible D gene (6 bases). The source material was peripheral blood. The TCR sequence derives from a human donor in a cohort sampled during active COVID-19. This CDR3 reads CAISEVGGAEQYF. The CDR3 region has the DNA TGTGCCATCAGTGAGGTAGGAGGGGCCGAGCAGTACTTC.